These T cell receptor beta chains were read from a single sample in a study of cytomegalovirus exposure and HLA in healthy donors. Here immunoSEQ multiplex PCR was the method, and the copy in TCRdb shows in-frame clones only, minus some. This table has 68,000 or so clones, approximately 91% appearing once. The sample consisted of PBMCs. These receptors were collected from a young man in good health and CMV-seronegative. Each CDR3 is given with its conserved first and last residue. The order of the fields is J gene, V gene, D gene, clone size, CDR3 protein, CDR3 DNA. The D gene is left open where the match is weak. Clone sizes are given selectively: once, few, many, or a class where the clone is expanded.

TRBJ2-5 | TRBV1 | NA | NA | CTSSQDREGRLETQYF | TGCACCAGCAGCCAAGATCGGGAGGGTAGGCTCGAGACCCAGTACTTC
TRBJ2-1 | TRBV28 | NA | NA | CAGGGGQGNFNEQFF | TGTGCCGGAGGGGGGGGGCAGGGAAACTTCAATGAGCAGTTCTTC
TRBJ2-7 | TRBV4-3 | TRBD1 | NA | CASSQSYTGTDYEQYF | TGCGCCAGCAGCCAATCGTATACCGGGACAGACTACGAGCAGTACTTC
TRBJ1-5 | TRBV28 | TRBD1 | NA | CASSLAVRTGALQPQHF | TGTGCCAGCAGCTTAGCCGTCCGGACAGGGGCATTACAGCCCCAGCATTTT
TRBJ2-2 | TRBV7-9 | TRBD1 | NA | CASSLVGQGANTGELFF | TGTGCCAGCAGCTTAGTTGGGCAGGGGGCGAACACCGGGGAGCTGTTTTTT
TRBJ2-2 | TRBV9 | NA | NA | CASNRDTRHTGELFF | TGTGCCAGCAACCGGGATACAAGACACACCGGGGAGCTGTTTTTT
TRBJ2-7 | TRBV4-2 | NA | NA | CASSEGLLSYEQYF | TGTGCCAGCAGCGAGGGACTCCTCTCCTACGAGCAGTACTTC
TRBJ2-5 | TRBV5-1 | NA | once | CASGGWGQETQYF | TGCGCCAGCGGGGGGTGGGGTCAAGAGACCCAGTACTTC
TRBJ2-7 | TRBV5-1 | TRBD2 | NA | CASSSGLDPYEQYF | TGCGCCAGCAGCTCCGGACTAGACCCCTACGAGCAGTACTTC
TRBJ2-7 | TRBV11-2 | NA | NA | CASSSLPVEQYF | TGTGCCAGCAGTTCACTCCCTGTCGAGCAGTACTTC
TRBJ1-1 | TRBV28 | NA | NA | CASRPSRGRVEENTEAFF | TGTGCCAGCCGGCCGTCTAGAGGGAGGGTGGAAGAGAACACTGAAGCTTTCTTT
TRBJ2-4 | TRBV4-2 | TRBD2 | NA | CASSQDRGDIQYF | TGTGCCAGCAGCCAAGATCGGGGGGACATTCAGTACTTC
TRBJ2-1 | TRBV5-5 | TRBD1 | NA | CASSLPGGDYNEQFF | TGTGCCAGCAGCTTACCAGGGGGCGACTACAATGAGCAGTTCTTC
TRBJ1-5 | TRBV18 | NA | NA | CASSTETGNNQPQHF | TGTGCCAGCTCAACTGAAACAGGGAACAATCAGCCCCAGCATTTT
TRBJ2-1 | TRBV9 | TRBD1 | once | CASSFTGDPQVGQFF | TGTGCCAGCAGCTTTACAGGGGACCCCCAGGTTGGGCAGTTCTTC
TRBJ1-4 | TRBV9 | NA | NA | CASSVSPGEKLFF | TGTGCCAGCAGCGTCTCTCCCGGGGAAAAACTGTTTTTT
TRBJ1-1 | TRBV19 | TRBD1 | NA | CASSIPTGRYTEAFF | TGTGCCAGTAGTATCCCGACAGGGAGGTACACTGAAGCTTTCTTT
TRBJ2-7 | TRBV27 | NA | NA | CASSAYRRRGYEQYF | TGTGCCAGCAGTGCCTATCGGAGAAGGGGCTACGAGCAGTACTTC
TRBJ1-2 | TRBV2 | TRBD1 | NA | CASTWPQGGDYGYTF | TGTGCCAGCACCTGGCCACAGGGGGGGGACTATGGCTACACCTTC
TRBJ2-1 | TRBV6-6 | NA | NA | CASSRLAWYEQFF | TGTGCCAGCAGTAGACTCGCTTGGTATGAGCAGTTCTTC
TRBJ1-2 | TRBV5-1 | TRBD1 | NA | CASSDRTGALQVYGYTF | TGCGCCAGCAGCGACCGGACAGGGGCGTTACAAGTCTATGGCTACACCTTC
TRBJ1-2 | TRBV6-6 | NA | NA | CASSYNRRVYGYTF | TGTGCCAGCAGTTACAATAGGAGAGTGTATGGCTACACCTTC
TRBJ2-1 | TRBV2 | NA | NA | CASSRVVSSYNEQFF | TGTGCCAGCAGTCGGGTAGTGAGCTCCTACAATGAGCAGTTCTTC
TRBJ1-5 | TRBV19 | NA | once | CASAGFELQHF | TGTGCCAGTGCCGGGTTTGAGCTCCAGCATTTT
TRBJ1-1 | TRBV11-2 | NA | NA | CASSVGGIEAFF | TGTGCCAGCAGCGTCGGGGGGATTGAAGCTTTCTTT
TRBJ1-1 | TRBV21-1 | NA | NA | CASSKDDRFEAFF | TGTGCCAGCAGCAAAGATGACAGGTTTGAGGCTTTCTTT
TRBJ1-4 | TRBV6-6 | TRBD1 | few | CASSTGGAANEKLFF | TGTGCCAGCAGTACAGGGGGAGCGGCTAATGAAAAACTGTTTTTT
TRBJ1-3 | TRBV7-3 | NA | NA | CASSFGLGSGNTIYF | TGTGCCAGCAGCTTCGGGTTAGGCTCTGGAAACACCATATATTTT
TRBJ2-1 | TRBV6-5 | NA | NA | CASSYGIANEQFF | TGTGCCAGCAGCTACGGGATAGCGAATGAGCAGTTCTTC
TRBJ1-1 | TRBV2 | TRBD1 | NA | CATGVRGLGAFF | TGTGCCACCGGGGTGAGGGGGCTAGGAGCTTTCTTT
TRBJ2-7 | TRBV11-2 | TRBD2 | NA | CAETKRESPYEQYF | TGTGCCGAAACAAAGCGGGAGAGCCCCTACGAGCAGTACTTC
TRBJ2-4 | TRBV19 | NA | NA | CASSISPASSRVKNIQYF | TGTGCCAGTAGTATTTCCCCGGCCTCTTCTCGGGTCAAAAACATTCAGTACTTC
TRBJ2-5 | TRBV30 | TRBD2 | NA | CAWSPRGRERYQETQYF | TGTGCCTGGAGTCCCCGTGGGCGGGAGAGGTACCAAGAGACCCAGTACTTC
TRBJ1-2 | TRBV30 | NA | NA | CAWSVQAGYTF | TGTGCCTGGAGTGTTCAGGCCGGCTACACCTTC
TRBJ2-5 | TRBV5-8 | TRBD1 | NA | CASSLVGTGGETQYF | TGTGCCAGCAGCTTGGTAGGGACAGGGGGAGAGACCCAGTACTTC